This T cell receptor beta chain emerged from a study of control samples from healthy donors and cancer patients. Produced via immunoSEQ multiplex PCR; TCRdb's table is partial and in-frame only. The sample lists 6,000 to 8,500 clones; 65% to 80% were seen once. This clone was detected only once. Trimming took 7 bases from V and 1 from J, leaving 16 bases between them. The germline gives CDR1 MNHEY, CDR2 SMNVEV (reference sequence). The CDR3 runs to 15 residues. The sequenced sample consisted of formalin-fixed, paraffin-embedded tissue. The clonotype comes from a male donor with melanoma. This chain uses TRBV27 with TRBJ1-1, with D unclear. Here the CDR3 DNA reads TGTGCCAGCAACTTAGCCCCATCCGGGAACACTGAAGCTTTCTTT. Amino acids: CASNLAPSGNTEAFF.